One TCR beta chain is described in this entry. The germline V gene has CDR1 MNHEY and CDR2 SMNVEV (reference sequence). V was cut by 6 bases and J by 3 bases, with 11 bases left in between. The CDR3 covers 13 residues. The data originate from a study of type 1 and type 2 diabetes patients. PCR was run on genomic DNA. Multiplex PCR with 30 forward and 13 reverse primers amplified the TCR beta CDR3. TCRdb passed the multiplex PCR reads through MiXCR, listing each CDR3 protein once. This sample has 270,000 or so distinct CDR3 sequences, with approximately 50% found just once. The sample taken for sequencing was peripheral blood mononuclear cells (PBMCs). This chain links TRBV27 with TRBJ1-2; maybe TRBD1 (5 bases). This TCR came from a man between 18 and 35 years old with type 2 diabetes. In nucleotides, the CDR3 is TGTGCCAGCAGCTTGTCAGGGCACTATGGCTACACCTTC. Its translation is CASSLSGHYGYTF.